The clone carrying this TCR beta chain occurred many times. Its antigen is currently unknown. The germline gives CDR1 SGHRS, CDR2 YFSETQ. The CDR3 extends over 15 amino acids. Trimming removed 5 bases at V and 1 base at J, with 15 bases between. This specimen belongs to a study of neurological immune-mediated disorders. 5'RACE with 10-nucleotide random UMIs generated the cDNA. TCRdb processed the 5' RACE reads anew with MiXCR; each CDR3 protein has one entry. The sample comprises under 90,000 distinct CDR3 sequences, 10% to 13% of which are singletons, and 9.6% rests with the top ten. As to time point: longitudinal time-point 1 (baseline). Unsorted libraries used 2 million PBMCs kept at -80 degrees C. Study-level points and caveats: The greatest TCR clonal expansion appeared in HTLV-1-associated myelopathy and the smallest, falling below healthy controls, in multiple sclerosis. There were no CDR3 amino acid sequences shared by expanded clones across subjects, a result suggesting private repertoires in all groups.

The genes are TRBV5-1 and TRBJ2-5; TRBD2 might be the D (6 bases). The sequence came from a man younger than 45 in good health. Sequenced: PBMCs. For the CDR3, the DNA is TGCGCCAGCAGTCCCGGCGGAGGGCTCCAAGAGACCCAGTACTTC. This codes for CASSPGGGLQETQYF.